This entry describes one T cell receptor beta chain. V was shortened by 5 bases and J by 0 bases, with 17 bases between the two germline ends. This CDR3 comprises 18 residues. CDR1 is MDHEN, CDR2 SYDVKM, per germline. The data were obtained in a study of T cell changes during pregnancy in multiple sclerosis. Measured with immunoSEQ multiplex PCR; TCRdb has only the in-frame clones, and not every one. The table has fewer than 20,000 clones, more than 75% seen once. V is TRBV28 and J is TRBJ2-6, with D maybe TRBD1 (5 bases). The clonotype originates from a female donor with multiple sclerosis, enrolled in a pregnancy study. The sample here was CD8+ T cells from peripheral blood mononuclear cells, taken after pregnancy. The CDR3: CASSLGPGSDSGANVLTF. CDR3 sequence (DNA): TGTGCCAGCAGTCTTGGGCCAGGGTCCGACTCTGGGGCCAACGTCCTGACTTTC.